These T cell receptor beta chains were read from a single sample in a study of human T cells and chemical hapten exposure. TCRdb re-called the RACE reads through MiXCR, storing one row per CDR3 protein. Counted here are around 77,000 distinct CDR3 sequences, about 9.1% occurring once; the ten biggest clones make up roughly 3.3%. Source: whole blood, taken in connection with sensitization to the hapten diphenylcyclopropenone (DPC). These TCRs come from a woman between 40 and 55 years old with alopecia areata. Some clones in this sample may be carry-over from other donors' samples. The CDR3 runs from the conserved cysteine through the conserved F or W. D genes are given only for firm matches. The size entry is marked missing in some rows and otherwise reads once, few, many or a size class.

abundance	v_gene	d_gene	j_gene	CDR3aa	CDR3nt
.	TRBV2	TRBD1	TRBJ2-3	CASRTRTGGTDTQYF	TGTGCCAGCAGGACCCGGACAGGGGGTACAGATACGCAGTATTTT
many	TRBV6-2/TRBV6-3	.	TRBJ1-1	CASSYPTGTNEAFF	TGTGCCAGCAGTTACCCGACAGGTACGAATGAAGCTTTCTTT
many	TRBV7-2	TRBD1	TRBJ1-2	CASSSDRADYGYTF	TGTGCCAGCAGCTCGGACAGGGCCGACTATGGCTACACCTTC
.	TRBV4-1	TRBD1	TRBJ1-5	CASSQYLGTGSNQPQHF	TGCGCCAGCAGCCAATATCTCGGGACAGGGAGCAATCAGCCCCAGCATTTT
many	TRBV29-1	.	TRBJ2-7	CSVEVVPATEQYF	TGCAGCGTTGAAGTTGTCCCCGCAACCGAGCAGTACTTC
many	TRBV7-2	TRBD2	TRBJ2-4	CASSPERGATYIEENIQYF	TGTGCCAGCAGCCCCGAGCGGGGGGCAACCTACATCGAAGAAAACATTCAGTACTTC
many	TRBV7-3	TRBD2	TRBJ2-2	CASSPLAGGLRAGELFF	TGTGCCAGCAGCCCCTTGGCGGGGGGGCTGAGAGCCGGGGAGCTGTTTTTT
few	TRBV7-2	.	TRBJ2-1	CASSFQGRDEQFF	TGTGCCAGCAGCTTCCAGGGGAGGGATGAGCAGTTCTTC
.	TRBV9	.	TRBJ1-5	CASSVGANSNQPQHF	TGTGCCAGCAGCGTAGGGGCGAATAGCAATCAGCCCCAGCATTTT
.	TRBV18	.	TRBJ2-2	CASSPPVGFPGELFF	TGTGCCAGCTCACCACCAGTCGGGTTCCCCGGGGAGCTGTTTTTT
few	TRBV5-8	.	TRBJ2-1	CASSLYRGPDNEQFF	TGTGCCAGCAGCCTATACCGCGGACCGGACAATGAGCAGTTCTTC
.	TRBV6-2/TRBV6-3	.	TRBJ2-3	CASAITDTQYF	TGTGCCAGCGCCATCACAGATACGCAGTATTTT
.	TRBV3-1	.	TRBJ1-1	CASSQEGGTEAFF	TGTGCCAGCAGCCAAGAGGGGGGCACTGAAGCTTTCTTT
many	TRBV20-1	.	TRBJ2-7	CSGPLGYEQYF	TGCAGTGGGCCACTGGGGTACGAGCAGTACTTC